This T cell receptor beta chain was captured by sequencing in a study of blood T cell repertoires in COVID-19. V was clipped by 8 bases and J by 1 base; unmatched bases: 10. The CDR3 extends over 15 amino acids. Germline CDR1 and CDR2: MNHEY and SVGAGI. Original analysis: Estimation of nucleated cell counts was performed using reference gene primer amplification. The data were produced by immunoSEQ multiplex PCR, yet TCRdb's version contains in-frame clones alone and is incomplete. That table is the source of V, J and clone size, and D and trimming were worked out from the DNA. This sample has 320,000 or so clones, with about 90% found just once. Those who participated ranged in age from about 18 to 89 years and resided in approximately 26 US areas. Cohort 3 donors were reported recovered after two negative PCRs, clearance, or symptom resolution.

This sequence was found in a woman in her twenties or thirties who had recovered from COVID-19. The chain combines TRBV6-5 with TRBJ2-7; TRBD1 matches 8 bases. Sequenced input: PBMCs or T cells enriched from blood (not recorded which). CDR3 amino acids: CASGRLTGGSYEQYF. The CDR3 region has the DNA TGTGCCAGCGGAAGATTAACAGGGGGATCCTACGAGCAGTACTTC.